The clone carrying this TCR beta chain turned up a few times. This entry belongs to a study of T-cell memory formation after mild COVID-19. After 5'RACE with constant-segment primers, TCR alpha and TCR beta cDNA libraries carrying sample barcodes and UMIs were obtained. TCRdb independently ran MiXCR on the 5' RACE reads; one entry per CDR3 protein. The sample contains roughly 100,000 distinct CDR3 sequences, less than 15% of which appear only once. Trimming cost V 5 bases and J 8 bases; bases outside gene matches: 15. CDR3 size: 17 residues. Looked up from germline, CDR1 is DFQATT and CDR2 is SNEGSKA (reference sequence).

The sample taken for sequencing was PBMCs or a T cell subset sorted from them (not recorded which). The chain uses TRBV20-1 and TRBJ2-5, with 15 bases aligning to TRBD2. The sequence was collected from a man younger than 35 who had mild COVID-19 (a few samples of this study predate the infection). Cell type and time point are not known. The CDR3 region has the DNA TGCAGTGCTTACGGACTAGCGGGGGGGCTTCGGAAGCAAACCCAGTACTTC. As protein: CSAYGLAGGLRKQTQYF.